This paragraph reports one T cell receptor beta chain. Some clones are missing from TCRdb's copy, which holds only in-frame ones; the method was immunoSEQ multiplex PCR. The sample lists approximately 410,000 clones, around 89% seen once, with less than 4% in the top ten. Germline CDR1 reads LNHDA; CDR2 reads SQIVND (reference sequence). V was cut by 5 bases and J by 4 bases, with 14 bases left in between. The CDR3 runs 14 residues. The sample comes from a study of Ad26.COV2.S vaccination and SARS-CoV-2 variants. Turning to the study itself: Ad26.COV2.S given intramuscularly, once or twice 56 days apart.

Specified treatment: 19 received Ad26.COV2.S at low or high dose, single or two shots; 5 received placebo; per-sample allocation not given. Sampling occurred on day 63 after the first vaccine or placebo injection. Whoever gave the sample was an adult aged 18-55 years in Boston. The origin of this receptor is a person between 18 and 65 years old who received the Ad26.COV2.S COVID-19 vaccine or a placebo. The chain carries TRBV19 and TRBJ1-2; D is perhaps TRBD1 (5 bases). This sample comprised peripheral blood, obtained in a trial of Ad26.COV2.S vaccine versus placebo. CDR3 in DNA: TGTGCCAGTAGTTCCCTCGGTAGGGGCTATGGCTACACCTTC. It is translated as CASSSLGRGYGYTF.